The clone carrying this T cell receptor beta chain was seen once. Antigen specificity is unknown. Germline V lookup: CDR1 MNHEY, CDR2 SVGAGI. Trimming removed 2 bases from V and 3 bases from J; junction bases left unmatched: 1. CDR3 length: 14 residues. This specimen comes from a study of OX40 agonist ivuxolimab in advanced cancers. Study-level background: As their treatment, patients were administered ivuxolimab, an agonistic anti-OX40 (CD134) antibody. General observations from the study: At 0.1-3.0 mg/kg, partial responders had clonal expansion among the lowest observed. Antigens targeted by the expanded peripheral T cells were not determined.

Here immunoSEQ multiplex PCR was the method, and the copy in TCRdb shows in-frame clones only, minus some. The table records approximately 82,000 clones, around 89% of them present only once. The clonotype was recovered from an adult with an advanced solid tumor such as melanoma, head and neck, liver or kidney cancer. The rearrangement uses TRBV6-5 and TRBJ2-1, with 7 bases aligning to TRBD2. This specimen consisted of CD4+ or CD8+ T cells sorted from blood, obtained in a trial of the OX40 agonist ivuxolimab. This CDR3 is CASSYGGDYNEQFF. In nucleotides, the CDR3 is TGTGCCAGCAGTTACGGGGGGGACTACAATGAGCAGTTCTTC.